These 20 T cell receptor beta chains share one sample of origin, sequenced in a study of OX40 agonist ivuxolimab in advanced cancers. Clones were sequenced by immunoSEQ multiplex PCR, and TCRdb holds only the in-frame ones, with some missing. This repertoire shows over 80,000 clones, about 89% found once; its top ten account for around 0.39%. The source was CD4+ or CD8+ T cells sorted from blood, collected in a trial of the OX40 agonist ivuxolimab. The receptors come from an adult with an advanced solid tumor such as melanoma, head and neck, liver or kidney cancer.

The gene calls are TRBV7-9 and TRBJ2-1; D might be TRBD1 or TRBD2, each matching 5 bases. The CDR3 is 14 amino acids. V was shortened by 5 bases and J by 6 bases, with 14 bases between the two germline ends. Germline lookup yields CDR1 SEHNR and CDR2 FQNEAQ (reference sequence). CDR3 DNA sequence: TGTGCCAGCAGCCCCGGGGCAGAGACCAATGAGCAGTTCTTC. Translated, it gives CASSPGAETNEQFF.

The chain is built from TRBV29-1 and TRBJ2-1; the match to TRBD2 covers 12 bases. V was clipped by 5 bases and J by 4 bases; unmatched bases: 3. Per germline, CDR1 SQVTM and CDR2 ANQGSEA. The CDR3 has 14 amino acids. The CDR3 reads CSVRTSGTYNEQFF. The CDR3 DNA reads TGCAGCGTTCGGACTAGCGGGACTTACAATGAGCAGTTCTTC.

The rearrangement joins TRBV5-1 to TRBJ2-1; 7 bases fit TRBD2. The germline V gene has CDR1 SGHRS and CDR2 YFSETQ. V shed 4 bases, J shed 3 bases, and the junction held 7 bases outside the gene matches. The CDR3 sequence is 15 residues long. DNA of the CDR3: TGCGCCAGCAGCGGGGAGGGCCTTCTCTACAATGAGCAGTTCTTC. Its protein product is CASSGEGLLYNEQFF.

This chain uses TRBV12-5 with TRBJ2-3, with D uncertain. V was trimmed by 0 bases and J by 2 bases, leaving 3 bases between them. Germline lookup yields CDR1 LGHNT and CDR2 FRNRAP. The CDR3 spans 13 residues. The CDR3 spells CASGLVFTDTQYF. CDR3 nucleotides: TGTGCTAGTGGTTTGGTATTCACAGATACGCAGTATTTT.

This chain uses TRBV2 with TRBJ1-5; D gene ambiguous. V was cut by 3 bases and J by 3 bases, with 12 bases left in between. The CDR3 consists of 15 residues. CDR1 is SNHLY, CDR2 FYNNEI, per germline. CDR3 bases: TGTGCCAGCAGTGATTTCAGCGGAGCCAATCAGCCCCAGCATTTT. Residues: CASSDFSGANQPQHF.

Details on this clone: Germline and junction disagree at one end, which may indicate a read error. The chain combines TRBV15 with TRBJ2-1; 7 bases align to TRBD1. Germline V gene lookup returns CDR1 LNHNV and CDR2 YYDKDF (reference sequence). There are 13 residues in the CDR3. The CDR3 region has the DNA TGTGCCACCAGCAGAGATCCCCAGGGGGAGCAGATCTTC. This translates into CATSRDPQGEQIF.

This chain connects TRBV5-1 to TRBJ2-7; TRBD1 aligns across 7 bases. Germline CDR1 is SGHRS and CDR2 is YFSETQ. CDR3 length: 15 residues. With V trimmed by 2 bases and J by 2 bases, 7 bases remained unmatched. As DNA, the CDR3 is TGCGCCAGCAGCTTCCGCCCTGGACAGGCCTACGAGCAGTACTTC. This sequence encodes CASSFRPGQAYEQYF.

This chain joins TRBV10-1 and TRBJ2-2, with no clear D. CDR1 and CDR2 from the germline V gene are WNHNN and SYGVQD (reference sequence). The CDR3 is 13 residues long. Trimming removed 7 bases at V and 4 bases at J, with 10 bases between. As DNA, the CDR3 is TGCGCCAGCAACGCCATTGTCACCGGGGAGCTGTTTTTT. Protein product: CASNAIVTGELFF.

J is TRBJ1-4 and V is TRBV11-2, with D unresolved. Germline CDR1 is SGHAT and CDR2 is FQNNGV. CDR3 length: 14 amino acids. Between the trimmed V and J ends, which lost 1 base and 7 bases, there was a span of 10 bases. The CDR3 is CASSLVGSTEKLFF. The CDR3 coding sequence is TGTGCCAGCAGCTTAGTAGGGTCGACTGAAAAACTGTTTTTT.

As DNA, the CDR3 is TGTGCCACCTGGGGGAATATGAACACTGAAGCTTTCTTT. As protein: CATWGNMNTEAFF. V is TRBV19 and J is TRBJ1-1, with D perhaps matching TRBD1 (5 bases). V dropped 10 bases and J dropped 0 bases, with 12 bases sitting between them. Germline CDR1 reads LNHDA; CDR2 reads SQIVND (reference sequence). The CDR3 is 13 amino acids.

CDR3 bases: TGTGCCAGCAGACCAGGGGGCTGGGACACTGAAGCTTTCTTT. Its translation is CASRPGGWDTEAFF. The J gene is TRBJ1-1, the V gene TRBV4-2, with 8 positions matching TRBD1. In germline, CDR1 is LGHNA, CDR2 YNFKEQ. The trim removed 6 bases at V and 3 bases at J, leaving 6 bases unmatched. The length of the CDR3 is 14 residues.

This rearrangement joins TRBV5-1 to TRBJ2-3; TRBD2 matches at 10 bases. The CDR3 is 16 amino acids. The germline V gene has CDR1 SGHRS and CDR2 YFSETQ. With 1 base clipped from V and 4 bases from J, the junction kept 6 bases outside the gene matches. CDR3 loop: CASSLSSGGAADTQYF. The CDR3 DNA reads as TGCGCCAGCAGCTTGTCGAGCGGGGGGGCGGCAGATACGCAGTATTTT.

In nucleotides, the CDR3 is TGTGCCATCAGTGCGGACCAAAGCTCTGGGGCCAACGTCCTGACTTTC. Encoded protein: CAISADQSSGANVLTF. The chain recombines TRBV10-3 with TRBJ2-6; D uncertain. Germline V gene sequence: CDR1 ENHRY, CDR2 SYGVKD. The V end lost 4 bases, the J end lost 0 bases, and 10 bases lay between the germline ends. The CDR3 spans 16 residues.

CDR3 protein: CASSGGGGNTGELFF. CDR3 sequence (DNA): TGTGCCAGCAGTGGAGGCGGGGGGAACACCGGGGAGCTGTTTTTT. This rearrangement joins TRBV2 to TRBJ2-2, with TRBD2 identical over 7 bases. Trimming took 4 bases from V and 1 from J; bases not matched to a gene: 3. Germline CDR1 SNHLY, CDR2 FYNNEI. This CDR3 has 15 residues.

The chain is built from TRBV5-1 and TRBJ2-1, with TRBD2 identical over 7 bases. The ends lost 4 bases at V and 13 bases at J; junction bases unmatched: 11. The CDR3 extends over 13 amino acids. Germline CDR1 is SGHRS and CDR2 is YFSETQ. The chain's CDR3 is CASSILTSPPQFF. The CDR3 DNA sequence: TGCGCCAGCAGCATCCTGACTAGCCCCCCCCAGTTCTTC. The variable domain in full, completed from reference TRBV5-1 and TRBJ2-1, reads KAGVTQTPRYLIKTRGQQVTLSCSPISGHRSVSWYQQTPGQGLQFLFEYFSETQRNKGNFPGRFSGRQFSNSRSEMNVSTLELGDSALYLCASSILTSPPQFFGPGTRLTVL.

This chain joins TRBV7-2 and TRBJ2-2; tentative D call: TRBD1 (6 bases). The CDR3 length is 14 residues. Germline CDR1 is SGHTA and CDR2 is FQGNSA. V was trimmed by 4 bases and J by 5 bases, leaving 11 bases between them. The CDR3 sequence is CASSSSRGTGELFF. The CDR3 DNA is TGTGCCAGCAGCTCTTCCAGGGGTACCGGGGAGCTGTTTTTT.

The genes are TRBV6-6 and TRBJ2-5; 11 nucleotides align to TRBD2. Germline-derived CDR1 and CDR2 are MNHNY and SVGAGI (reference sequence). The CDR3 is made up of 16 amino acids. V lost 5 bases and J lost 5; bases outside the gene matches: 10. The CDR3 sequence: CASSPRVAGGPETQYF. In nucleotides, the CDR3 is TGTGCCAGCAGTCCACGAGTAGCGGGGGGGCCGGAGACCCAGTACTTC.

CDR3 in DNA: TGCGCCAGCAGCCGGGACTTTTACGAGCAGTACTTC. It translates to CASSRDFYEQYF. This chain uses TRBV5-1 with TRBJ2-7, with D tentatively TRBD2 (6 bases). V was trimmed by 4 bases and J by 4 bases, leaving 9 bases between them. The CDR3 is made up of 12 amino acids. CDR1 and CDR2 from the germline V gene are SGHRS and YFSETQ. The full variable domain, completed using reference TRBV5-1 and TRBJ2-7, is KAGVTQTPRYLIKTRGQQVTLSCSPISGHRSVSWYQQTPGQGLQFLFEYFSETQRNKGNFPGRFSGRQFSNSRSEMNVSTLELGDSALYLCASSRDFYEQYFGPGTRLTVT.

In nucleotides, the CDR3 is TGTGCCAGCAGCGTAGGGGTAGCGGGCCTGAGAGAGACCCAGTACTTC. Protein sequence: CASSVGVAGLRETQYF. The V gene is TRBV9, the J gene TRBJ2-5; 7 bases are a match to TRBD2. CDR1 and CDR2 from the germline V gene are SGDLS and YYNGEE. The V and J ends lost 0 bases and 4 bases, in that order; junction bases with no gene match: 9. This CDR3 contains 16 residues.

This chain joins TRBV19 and TRBJ1-1; 8 bases agree with TRBD1. This CDR3 region has 18 residues. With 5 bases clipped from V and 2 bases from J, the junction kept 16 bases outside the gene matches. The germline V gene has CDR1 LNHDA and CDR2 SQIVND (reference sequence). The CDR3 protein is CASSRFGTGFQPNTEAFF. The CDR3 region has the DNA TGTGCCAGTAGTCGCTTCGGGACAGGCTTTCAACCTAACACTGAAGCTTTCTTT.